The 9 T cell receptor beta chains below were found in one sample sequenced in a study of blood T cell repertoires in COVID-19. TCRdb's table, derived via immunoSEQ multiplex PCR, lists solely in-frame clones and lacks some. The data contain approximately 57,000 clones, approximately 87% of them seen just once; the ten biggest clones take up 3% to 5%. The sequencing sample was made of peripheral blood. The source is a man aged 45 to 65 with acute or convalescent COVID-19.

The chain employs TRBV11-2 and TRBJ2-5; 14 nucleotides align to TRBD2. The V gene end was trimmed by 5 bases and the J gene end by 7 bases; junction bases not matched to a gene: 9. This CDR3 is built from 16 residues. Germline lookup yields CDR1 SGHAT and CDR2 FQNNGV. CDR3 protein: CASSARLAGGLATQYF. The CDR3 nucleotides are TGTGCCAGCAGCGCCCGACTAGCGGGGGGGCTGGCGACCCAGTACTTC.

This chain connects TRBV9 to TRBJ2-1; D perhaps matches TRBD2 (6 bases). In germline, CDR1 is SGDLS, CDR2 YYNGEE. Trimming pared 0 bases from V and 10 bases from J, leaving 11 bases between. The CDR3 consists of 13 residues. The CDR3 is CASSVATGGEQFF. The CDR3 DNA sequence: TGTGCCAGCAGCGTAGCTACTGGGGGGGAGCAGTTCTTC.

This chain uses TRBV5-4 with TRBJ2-7; D is possibly TRBD1 (6 bases). V dropped 0 bases and J dropped 3 bases, with 10 bases sitting between them. The CDR3 runs to 14 residues. Germline CDR1 reads SGHNT; CDR2 reads YYREEE (reference sequence). CDR3 amino acids: CASSLDIQGYEQYF. CDR3 DNA: TGTGCCAGCAGCTTGGATATACAGGGCTACGAGCAGTACTTC.

The rearrangement uses TRBV5-6 and TRBJ1-1; TRBD1 agrees at 8 bases. The CDR3 is made up of 17 amino acids. The V segment lost 0 bases and the J segment 8 bases; nucleotides outside the gene matches: 15. Germline lookup yields CDR1 SGHDT and CDR2 YYEEEE. The CDR3 spells CASSLAGWQGAGEEAFF. The CDR3 nucleotides are TGTGCCAGCAGCTTGGCGGGTTGGCAGGGGGCAGGAGAAGAAGCTTTCTTT.

This clone appeared once. The V call is TRBV28, the J call TRBJ1-2, with TRBD1 matching over 8 bases. Germline assignment: CDR1 MDHEN and CDR2 SYDVKM. The V gene end was trimmed by 1 base and the J gene end by 4 bases; junction bases not matched to a gene: 5. The CDR3 contains 15 residues. The CDR3 DNA reads as TGTGCCAGCAGTTTATCACCGGGACAGGTCTATGGCTACACCTTC. Translated: CASSLSPGQVYGYTF.

J is TRBJ1-2 and V is TRBV4-1; D is possibly TRBD1 (5 bases). The V end was cut by 0 bases, the J end by 5 bases, with 16 bases between. The CDR3 spans 16 residues. Germline V lookup: CDR1 MGHRA, CDR2 YSYEKL. The CDR3 DNA follows: TGCGCCAGCAGCCAAGAGAAGGACATTTTGTGGTATGGCTACACCTTC. Translated: CASSQEKDILWYGYTF.

V is TRBV18 and J is TRBJ2-3, with 10 bases identical to TRBD2. Trimming took 4 bases from V and 6 from J; bases not matched to a gene: 7. Germline assignment: CDR1 KGHSH and CDR2 LQKENI. The CDR3 is made up of 15 amino acids. In DNA form, the CDR3 reads TGTGCCAGCTCACTAACACCGGGACTAGCGGATACGCAGTATTTT. This sequence encodes CASSLTPGLADTQYF.

The chain employs TRBV5-1 and TRBJ2-1, with D perhaps matching TRBD2 (6 bases). Deletions cut 0 bases from V and 4 bases from J, with 11 bases between. The CDR3 length is 15 residues. The germline CDR1 and CDR2 sequences are SGHRS and YFSETQ. CDR3 in amino acids: CASSLGRARYNEQFF. The CDR3 bases are TGCGCCAGCAGCTTGGGGAGGGCCCGTTACAATGAGCAGTTCTTC.

The chain uses TRBV14 and TRBJ2-7, with 7 bases aligning to TRBD2. Per the germline V gene, CDR1 is SGHDN and CDR2 is FVKESK. This CDR3 spans 15 amino acids. V gave up 1 base and J gave up 2 bases; unmatched junction bases: 5. This CDR3 reads CASSQGLAPTYEQYF. In DNA, the CDR3 is TGTGCCAGCAGCCAAGGACTAGCCCCTACCTACGAGCAGTACTTC.